The 19 T cell receptor beta chains below all came from one sample that was sequenced in a study of blood T cell repertoires in COVID-19 (dated by TCRdb to about 2020). The library was made by the immunoSEQ multiplex PCR assay. TCRdb stores this immuneACCESS table with in-frame sequences only. Part of the clones is absent; in the studies checked, under half of the shortfall reflects unresolved V genes, and no reason is known for the rest. Recorded for this sample are some 180,000 clones; more than 75% of them occurred a single time. The ten top clones hold approximately 2.1% of the sample. Sequencing used peripheral blood. The source of these receptors is a man aged 50 to 60 who had recovered from COVID-19.

The gene calls are TRBV19 and TRBJ2-6, with TRBD2 matching over 10 bases. The germline CDR1 and CDR2 sequences are LNHDA and SQIVND (reference sequence). V was pared by 0 bases and J by 0 bases, with 2 bases of the junction left unmatched. CDR3 length: 18 amino acids. This CDR3 reads CASSIDSGGDSGANVLTF. For the CDR3, the DNA is TGTGCCAGTAGTATAGACAGCGGGGGGGACTCTGGGGCCAACGTCCTGACTTTC. Full variable domain (missing parts from reference TRBV19 and TRBJ2-6): DGGITQSPKYLFRKEGQNVTLSCEQNLNHDAMYWYRQDPGQGLRLIYYSQIVNDFQKGDIAEGYSVSREKKESFPLTVTSAQKNPTAFYLCASSIDSGGDSGANVLTFGAGSRLTVL.

A note on this clone: The junction differs from germline at one of its ends, possibly a read error. The chain employs TRBV7-2 and TRBJ2-3; the match to TRBD2 covers 9 bases. The CDR3 contains 14 residues. Looked up from germline, CDR1 is SGHTA and CDR2 is FQGNSA. In nucleotides, the CDR3 is TGTGCCAGCAGCCTAGCGGGGCTCACAGATACGCAGTATTTT. Protein sequence: CASSLAGLTDTQYF. Combining the CDR3 with reference TRBV7-2 and TRBJ2-3 gives the whole variable domain GAGVSQSPSNKVTEKGKDVELRCDPISGHTALYWYRQSLGQGLEFLIYFQGNSAPDKSGLPSDRFSAERTGGSVSTLTIQRTQQEDSAVYLCASSLAGLTDTQYFGPGTRLTVL.

The V gene is TRBV29-1, the J gene TRBJ2-1; 8 bases map to TRBD1. CDR1 is SQVTM, CDR2 ANQGSEA, per germline. Trimming at V came to 5 bases and at J to 6 bases, leaving 3 bases not matched to a gene. This CDR3 comprises 12 residues. The CDR3 sequence: CSVRTGGNEQFF. The CDR3 nucleotides are TGCAGCGTTCGCACAGGGGGCAATGAGCAGTTCTTC.

The gene calls are TRBV30 and TRBJ2-1, with D possibly being TRBD2 (6 bases). The CDR3 covers 15 residues. Trimming stripped 2 bases from V and 5 bases from J, with 16 bases between. Germline V gene lookup returns CDR1 GTSNPN and CDR2 SVGIG (reference sequence). CDR3 residues: CAWSLGGTNHNEQFF. Written as DNA, the CDR3 is TGTGCCTGGAGTCTTGGGGGGACCAACCACAATGAGCAGTTCTTC.

The V call is TRBV7-2, the J call TRBJ2-1; 8 nucleotides agree with TRBD2. The length of the CDR3 is 16 residues. Looked up from germline, CDR1 is SGHTA and CDR2 is FQGNSA. J was trimmed by 3 bases and V by 5 bases; bases with no gene match: 9. The CDR3 DNA reads TGTGCCAGCAGCCGCCTGGGTAGCGGGATCTACAATGAGCAGTTCTTC. The encoded protein is CASSRLGSGIYNEQFF.

The chain employs TRBV5-5 and TRBJ2-1; TRBD2 matches 12 bases. This CDR3 is built from 14 residues. V lost 4 bases, J lost 10 bases, and 6 bases stayed unmatched. Per germline, CDR1 SGHKS and CDR2 YYEKEE (reference sequence). CDR3 sequence reads: CASSQLAGGWEQFF. The CDR3 DNA sequence: TGTGCCAGCAGCCAACTAGCGGGAGGTTGGGAGCAGTTCTTC. Variable domain in full (rest from reference TRBV5-5 and TRBJ2-1): DAGVTQSPTHLIKTRGQQVTLRCSPISGHKSVSWYQQVLGQGPQFIFQYYEKEERGRGNFPDRFSARQFPNYSSELNVNALLLGDSALYLCASSQLAGGWEQFFGPGTRLTVL.

V is TRBV19 and J is TRBJ1-5; 8 bases are a match to TRBD1. V gave up 6 bases and J gave up 4 bases; unmatched junction bases: 2. The CDR3 sequence is 13 residues long. In germline, CDR1 is LNHDA, CDR2 SQIVND (reference sequence). CDR3: CASRDRVNQPQHF. In nucleotides, the CDR3 is TGTGCCAGTAGGGACAGGGTTAATCAGCCCCAGCATTTT. The full variable domain, with the rest looked up from reference TRBV19 and TRBJ1-5, is DGGITQSPKYLFRKEGQNVTLSCEQNLNHDAMYWYRQDPGQGLRLIYYSQIVNDFQKGDIAEGYSVSREKKESFPLTVTSAQKNPTAFYLCASRDRVNQPQHFGDGTRLSIL.

The chain combines TRBV28 with TRBJ2-7; 7 nucleotides line up with TRBD1. The CDR3 has 13 amino acids. CDR1 MDHEN and CDR2 SYDVKM come from the germline V gene. V lost 10 bases to trimming and J lost 2 bases; unmatched junction nucleotides: 8. The DNA for the CDR3 is TGTGCCACCGCGCCGGGACAGACCTACGAGCAGTACTTC. Encoded protein: CATAPGQTYEQYF.

This sequence joins TRBV9 and TRBJ1-3, with D possibly TRBD1 on 5 matching bases. Trimming removed 2 bases from V and 0 bases from J, with 6 bases in between. Germline loops: CDR1 SGDLS, CDR2 YYNGEE. The CDR3 has 14 residues. The CDR3 here is CASSVTDSGNTIYF. CDR3 nucleotides: TGTGCCAGCAGCGTGACAGACTCTGGAAACACCATATATTTT.

The chain links TRBV10-1 to TRBJ1-6, with D perhaps TRBD1 (5 bases). This CDR3 is built from 14 residues. The germline V and J ends were trimmed by 6 bases and 6 bases, with 12 bases remaining between them. CDR1 WNHNN and CDR2 SYGVQD come from the germline V gene (reference sequence). For the CDR3, the DNA is TGCGCCAGCAGCGCGACAGAAAGTAATTCACCCCTCCACTTT. As protein: CASSATESNSPLHF.

The rearrangement links TRBV19 to TRBJ2-5; D possibly corresponds to TRBD2 (6 bases). This CDR3 spans 14 amino acids. V shed 4 bases and J shed 5 bases, with 14 bases lying between them. Germline V lookup: CDR1 LNHDA, CDR2 SQIVND (reference sequence). This CDR3 reads CASSRPGRGETQYF. The DNA of the CDR3 is TGTGCCAGTAGTAGGCCGGGTCGGGGGGAGACCCAGTACTTC.

The genes are TRBV5-4 and TRBJ2-5, with 9 bases aligning to TRBD2. Germline CDR1 is SGHNT and CDR2 is YYREEE (reference sequence). V was pared by 4 bases and J by 5 bases, with 3 bases of the junction left unmatched. CDR3 length: 13 residues. The CDR3 sequence is CASSPSGGETQYF. The CDR3 DNA reads as TGTGCCAGCAGCCCGAGCGGGGGGGAGACCCAGTACTTC.

J is TRBJ1-1 and V is TRBV3-1 (or the pseudogene TRBV3-2); TRBD1 aligns across 7 bases. This CDR3 contains 15 residues. V was clipped by 4 bases and J by 4 bases; unmatched bases: 9. Germline V CDR1 and CDR2: LGHDT, YNNKEL (reference sequence). CDR3 DNA: TGTGCCAGCAGCCCGCCCGACAGGGCCCTCACTGAAGCTTTCTTT. Its translation: CASSPPDRALTEAFF.

V and J are TRBV28 and TRBJ2-5, with D perhaps TRBD2 (6 bases). Looked up from germline, CDR1 is MDHEN and CDR2 is SYDVKM. V shed 3 bases and J shed 2 bases, with 10 bases lying between them. The CDR3 extends over 14 amino acids. The CDR3 loop reads CASSFAGNQETQYF. Written as DNA, the CDR3 is TGTGCCAGCAGTTTCGCGGGGAATCAAGAGACCCAGTACTTC. Supplemented by reference TRBV28 and TRBJ2-5, the full variable domain reads DVKVTQSSRYLVKRTGEKVFLECVQDMDHENMFWYRQDPGLGLRLIYFSYDVKMKEKGDIPEGYSVSREKKERFSLILESASTNQTSMYLCASSFAGNQETQYFGPGTRLLVL.

V and J are TRBV7-3 and TRBJ2-1; perhaps TRBD1 as D (5 bases). The CDR3 has 17 residues. V shed 4 bases and J shed 2 bases, with 18 bases lying between them. CDR1 and CDR2 (germline): SGHTA, FQGTGA. The CDR3 here is CASSSSLQTATYNEQFF. The CDR3, as DNA: TGTGCCAGCAGCTCCTCCCTTCAGACAGCCACCTACAATGAGCAGTTCTTC.

This clone appeared a few times. The chain links TRBV6-2 or TRBV6-3 to TRBJ2-5, with 11 nucleotides matching TRBD2. The germline CDR1 and CDR2 sequences are MNHEY and SVGEGT. This CDR3 has 16 residues. Trimming took 4 bases from V and 5 from J; bases not matched to a gene: 9. CDR3 amino acids: CASSFTSGRRRETQYF. In DNA form, the CDR3 reads TGTGCCAGCAGTTTTACTAGCGGGAGAAGGAGGGAGACCCAGTACTTC.

The rearrangement joins TRBV15 to TRBJ2-7, with 9 bases that match TRBD1. V was clipped by 6 bases and J by 5 bases; unmatched bases: 11. CDR1 and CDR2 from the germline V gene are LNHNV and YYDKDF (reference sequence). The CDR3 has 15 residues. DNA of the CDR3: TGTGCCACCAGTAGAAGCGGGACAGGGCTCAACGAGCAGTACTTC. Amino acids: CATSRSGTGLNEQYF.

The rearrangement joins TRBV7-6 to TRBJ2-3; 7 nucleotides agree with TRBD1. Germline CDR1 is SGHVS and CDR2 is FNYEAQ. CDR3 length equals 16 residues. V dropped 5 bases and J dropped 2; count of bases not matched to a gene: 10. CDR3 nucleotide sequence: TGTGCCAGCAGCCCCCGGACAGGTGTTTCCACAGATACGCAGTATTTT. It encodes CASSPRTGVSTDTQYF.

The chain combines TRBV4-2 with TRBJ1-6; D uncertain. Trimming pared 3 bases from V and 7 bases from J, leaving 10 bases between. This CDR3 region has 14 residues. Looked up from germline, CDR1 is LGHNA and CDR2 is YNFKEQ. In nucleotides, the CDR3 is TGTGCCAGCAGCCAGTCTTCCCGGAATTCACCCCTCCACTTT. The encoded protein is CASSQSSRNSPLHF.